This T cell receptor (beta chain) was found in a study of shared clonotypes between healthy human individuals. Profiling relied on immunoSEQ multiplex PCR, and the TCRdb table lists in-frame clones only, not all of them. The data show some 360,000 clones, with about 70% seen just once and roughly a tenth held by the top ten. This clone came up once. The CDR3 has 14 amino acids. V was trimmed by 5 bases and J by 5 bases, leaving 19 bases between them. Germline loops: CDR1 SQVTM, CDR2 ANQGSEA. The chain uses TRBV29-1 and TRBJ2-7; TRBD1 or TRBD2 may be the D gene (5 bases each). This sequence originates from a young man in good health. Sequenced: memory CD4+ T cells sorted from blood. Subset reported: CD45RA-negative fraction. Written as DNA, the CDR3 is TGCAGCGTTCGTCTTGAGGGGATGGCCCACGAGCAGTACTTC. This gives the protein CSVRLEGMAHEQYF.